What follows are 32 T cell receptor beta chains derived from one specimen sequenced in a study of cytomegalovirus exposure and HLA in healthy donors (dated by TCRdb to the late 2010s). The library relied on the immunoSEQ multiplex PCR assay. For the multiplex PCR, a mixture combining 60 forward primers for TCR Vbeta segments and 13 reverse primers for TCR Jbeta segments was used. Not all clones reach the TCRdb copy of this immuneACCESS table, which keeps in-frame sequences only. Checked studies attribute under half of the gap to unresolved V genes and leave the rest unexplained. Within this sample are about 120,000 clones, with 70% to 85% of them counted one time only. Together, the top ten hold over 9.5% of the sample. The sequenced sample consisted of PBMCs. These receptors came from a man in his forties or fifties in good health and CMV-seropositive.

This clone was detected a few times. This chain joins TRBV7-2 and TRBJ2-1; 10 positions match TRBD2. In germline, CDR1 is SGHTA, CDR2 FQGNSA. J gave up 5 bases and V 3 bases, and 4 bases lay outside the gene matches. The CDR3 is 15 residues long. CDR3 coding DNA: TGTGCCAGCAGCTTTAGCGGGGGGCATAACAATGAGCAGTTCTTC. Translated: CASSFSGGHNNEQFF.

The V gene is TRBV28, the J gene TRBJ2-5; 7 bases agree with TRBD1. The germline CDR1 and CDR2 sequences are MDHEN and SYDVKM. V dropped 2 bases and J dropped 0; count of bases not matched to a gene: 9. The CDR3 has 17 amino acids. The CDR3 nucleotides are TGTGCCAGCAGTTTAAGTCGCGGACAGGTGTACCAAGAGACCCAGTACTTC. Its protein is CASSLSRGQVYQETQYF. The whole variable domain, filled in from reference TRBV28 and TRBJ2-5, reads DVKVTQSSRYLVKRTGEKVFLECVQDMDHENMFWYRQDPGLGLRLIYFSYDVKMKEKGDIPEGYSVSREKKERFSLILESASTNQTSMYLCASSLSRGQVYQETQYFGPGTRLLVL.

This clone was counted a single time. The chain recombines TRBV6-8 with TRBJ2-7, with D perhaps matching TRBD1 (5 bases). Trimming pared 9 bases from V and 2 bases from J, leaving 11 bases between. The CDR3 covers 12 residues. The V gene's germline CDR1 is MNHGY and CDR2 SAAAGT. Written as DNA, the CDR3 is TGTGCCAGGGGGCGTCGACCCTACGAGCAGTACTTC. It translates to CARGRRPYEQYF.

The chain has TRBV10-3 and TRBJ2-3, with D perhaps TRBD2 (7 bases). CDR1 is ENHRY, CDR2 SYGVKD, per germline. Trimming took 0 bases from V and 5 from J, leaving 12 bases between them. The CDR3 runs 15 residues. CDR3 region: CAISESVRGGDTQYF. The CDR3 coding sequence is TGTGCCATCAGTGAGTCCGTGAGGGGGGGAGATACGCAGTATTTT.

The chain has TRBV5-4 and TRBJ2-2; tentatively, D is TRBD1 (5 bases). CDR1 is SGHNT and CDR2 is YYREEE in the germline V gene (reference sequence). V dropped 4 bases and J dropped 6 bases, with 7 bases sitting between them. The CDR3 is 12 amino acids. The CDR3 DNA sequence: TGTGCCAGCAGCGCAGGGTCCGGGGAGCTGTTTTTT. It translates to CASSAGSGELFF. The complete variable domain, with remaining parts taken from reference TRBV5-4 and TRBJ2-2, reads ETGVTQSPTHLIKTRGQQVTLRCSSQSGHNTVSWYQQALGQGPQFIFQYYREEENGRGNFPPRFSGLQFPNYSSELNVNALELDDSALYLCASSAGSGELFFGEGSRLTVL.

This clone has just a few counts. CDR3 DNA sequence: TGTGCCAGCAGCCGAACGGGACAGGGTAATTCACCCCTCCACTTT. Translating it yields CASSRTGQGNSPLHF. The J gene is TRBJ1-6, the V gene TRBV7-8; 9 bases agree with TRBD1. This CDR3 spans 15 amino acids. Unmatched junction bases numbered 5, after V lost 5 bases and J lost 6 bases. CDR1 SGHVS and CDR2 FQNEAQ come from the germline V gene.

The V call is TRBV18, the J call TRBJ1-5; D is unresolved. With 3 bases removed from V and 0 bases from J, the gap between germline ends came to 12 bases. Germline CDR1 KGHSH, CDR2 LQKENI. This CDR3 region has 16 residues. CDR3 sequence (DNA): TGTGCCAGCTCACCCCGCGATCTCGGTAGCAATCAGCCCCAGCATTTT. As protein: CASSPRDLGSNQPQHF.

This chain links TRBV9 with TRBJ1-4; 10 bases agree with TRBD1. Germline CDR1 reads SGDLS; CDR2 reads YYNGEE. The CDR3 sequence is 20 residues long. Losses at the gene ends were 2 bases for V and 0 bases for J; bases not matched to a gene: 13. CDR3 region: CASSVSPLGTGVSTNEKLFF. The DNA for the CDR3 is TGTGCCAGCAGCGTCTCCCCTCTGGGGACAGGGGTCTCAACTAATGAAAAACTGTTTTTT.

This clone was seen once. DNA of the CDR3: TGCGCCAGCAGCCGTGGGGGAGGGGCCACAGATACGCAGTATTTT. Its translation is CASSRGGGATDTQYF. The genes are TRBV4-3 and TRBJ2-3, with 7 bases matching TRBD2. After removal of 4 bases from V and 2 bases from J, the junction contained 6 bases not matched to a gene. In germline, CDR1 is LGHNA, CDR2 YSLEER. The CDR3 length is 15 residues.

About this clone itself: A far larger clone is one base from this, pointing to a likely read error. The CDR3, as DNA: TGTGCCAGCAGCCCGGGGACAGGGGCGGCCCACGAGCAGTACTTC. The encoded protein is CASSPGTGAAHEQYF. The J gene is TRBJ2-7, the V gene TRBV5-6; 10 nucleotides align to TRBD1. Germline V lookup: CDR1 SGHDT, CDR2 YYEEEE. The CDR3 totals 15 residues. J lost 5 bases, V lost 4 bases, and 9 bases had no gene match.

J is TRBJ1-1 and V is TRBV18; TRBD1 is a possible D gene (6 bases). V shed 2 bases and J shed 1 base, with 17 bases lying between them. Germline V CDR1 and CDR2: KGHSH, LQKENI. The CDR3 sequence is 17 residues long. Written as DNA, the CDR3 is TGTGCCAGCTCACCAGATTTACAGGGATTGGAGAACACTGAAGCTTTCTTT. Translating gives CASSPDLQGLENTEAFF.

The gene calls are TRBV30 and TRBJ2-7; 7 positions match TRBD2. The CDR3 consists of 15 residues. The junction had 11 bases not matched to a gene; V was cut back by 2 bases and J by 4 bases. Germline V lookup: CDR1 GTSNPN, CDR2 SVGIG (reference sequence). The CDR3 loop reads CAWSMVHSGKYEQYF. The CDR3 DNA is TGTGCCTGGAGTATGGTTCACAGCGGGAAATACGAGCAGTACTTC.

The chain has TRBV28 and TRBJ1-6; D may be TRBD1 (5 bases). The V end was cut by 3 bases, the J end by 11 bases, with 20 bases between. This CDR3 has 16 residues. Germline loops: CDR1 MDHEN, CDR2 SYDVKM. CDR3 coding DNA: TGTGCCAGCAGTTTTTTTGGACGGGTGGGGCGACCACCCCTCCACTTT. Its translation is CASSFFGRVGRPPLHF.

This clone was recorded only once. The chain carries TRBV28 and TRBJ2-7; D call uncertain. Germline assignment: CDR1 MDHEN and CDR2 SYDVKM. This CDR3 contains 14 residues. The germline V and J ends were trimmed by 5 bases and 3 bases, with 14 bases remaining between them. CDR3 nucleotides: TGTGCCAGCAGTCCTCGACTTAAATACTACGAGCAGTACTTC. It specifies CASSPRLKYYEQYF.

This clone was observed once. The chain links TRBV5-1 to TRBJ2-7; a weak D match, TRBD2 (6 bases). There are 14 residues in the CDR3. V was pared by 5 bases and J by 5 bases, with 17 bases between. Germline CDR1 is SGHRS and CDR2 is YFSETQ. The CDR3 DNA is TGCGCCAGCAGTCCCGGGAGCCCAGTCAACGAGCAGTACTTC. It translates to CASSPGSPVNEQYF.

This chain connects TRBV6-5 to TRBJ2-7; weak D call: TRBD2 (6 bases). In germline, CDR1 is MNHEY, CDR2 SVGAGI. Between the trimmed V and J ends, which lost 5 bases and 0 bases, there was a span of 8 bases. The length of the CDR3 is 13 residues. CDR3 coding DNA: TGTGCCAGCAGTCGGGGGAGCTCCTACGAGCAGTACTTC. It specifies CASSRGSSYEQYF.

This sequence joins TRBV5-8 and TRBJ2-1; D might be TRBD2 (7 bases). Trimming shortened V by 0 bases and J by 1 base, and 14 bases separated the two germline ends. The CDR3 covers 17 residues. The germline gives CDR1 SGHTS, CDR2 YDEGEE. CDR3 bases: TGTGCCAGCAGCTTGGAGGCGGGGGCAGGTTCCTACAATGAGCAGTTCTTC. Translation: CASSLEAGAGSYNEQFF.

The V and J genes are TRBV7-2 and TRBJ1-1; perhaps TRBD1 as D (6 bases). The V gene lost 3 bases and the J gene lost 4 bases, with 15 bases spanning the gap. Germline V gene data show CDR1 as SGHTA and CDR2 as FQGNSA. The length of the CDR3 is 15 residues. This CDR3 is CASSFQGTVGTEAFF. In DNA form, the CDR3 reads TGTGCCAGCAGCTTCCAGGGGACGGTGGGCACTGAAGCTTTCTTT.

The chain uses TRBV27 and TRBJ2-1; possible D gene TRBD1, 5 bases. The CDR3 contains 14 residues. CDR1 is MNHEY and CDR2 is SMNVEV in the germline V gene (reference sequence). V lost 6 bases and J lost 2, with 11 bases in between. The CDR3 DNA sequence: TGTGCCAGCAGCAGCGACAGAACCTACAATGAGCAGTTCTTC. Protein: CASSSDRTYNEQFF.

This chain links TRBV27 with TRBJ2-5; the match to TRBD2 covers 9 bases. Trimming at V came to 3 bases and at J to 5 bases, leaving 4 bases not matched to a gene. There are 14 residues in the CDR3. CDR1 is MNHEY and CDR2 is SMNVEV in the germline V gene (reference sequence). For the CDR3, the DNA is TGTGCCAGCAGTTTCACCGCGGGGGGGGAGACCCAGTACTTC. This codes for CASSFTAGGETQYF.

The rearrangement uses TRBV5-1 and TRBJ2-5; TRBD1 might be the D (6 bases). V lost 5 bases and J lost 2, with 13 bases in between. CDR3 length: 14 amino acids. Germline loops: CDR1 SGHRS, CDR2 YFSETQ. CDR3 DNA sequence: TGCGCCAGCAGGACAGGAACTAATCAAGAGACCCAGTACTTC. It yields the protein CASRTGTNQETQYF.

The V gene is TRBV27, the J gene TRBJ2-5; possibly TRBD2 for D (5 bases). The J call may be in error: the DNA end matches TRBJ2-7 better. The CDR3 is 17 amino acids. Germline loops: CDR1 MNHEY, CDR2 SMNVEV (reference sequence). The CDR3 bases are TGTGCCAGCAGTTTCTCTTCACCGGGGAGAAGCTCCTACGAGCAGTACTTC. Its translation: CASSFSSPGRSSYEQYF.

A word on this clone: Other DNA sequences in this specimen translate into the identical CDR3. The J gene is TRBJ2-1, the V gene TRBV5-1; 8 bases are a match to TRBD1. The trim removed 3 bases at V and 4 bases at J, leaving 3 bases unmatched. The CDR3 loop spans 14 amino acids. Germline V gene lookup returns CDR1 SGHRS and CDR2 YFSETQ. The CDR3 region has the DNA TGCGCCAGCAGCTCAACAGGGGGGTACAATGAGCAGTTCTTC. It is translated as CASSSTGGYNEQFF.

The chain combines TRBV27 with TRBJ2-3; TRBD2 might be the D (5 bases). This CDR3 spans 16 amino acids. Trimming shortened V by 2 bases and J by 6 bases, and 18 bases separated the two germline ends. CDR1 MNHEY and CDR2 SMNVEV come from the germline V gene (reference sequence). The CDR3 loop reads CASSLRGMGGADTQYF. CDR3 coding DNA: TGTGCCAGCAGTTTACGAGGGATGGGCGGTGCGGATACGCAGTATTTT.

The V call is TRBV10-3, the J call TRBJ2-5, with TRBD1 as a possible D gene (6 bases). TRBJ2-7 explains the end of the DNA better; the J call may be wrong. The CDR3 consists of 13 residues. Germline-derived CDR1 and CDR2 are ENHRY and SYGVKD. The CDR3 bases are TGTGCCATCAGACAGGACAGCTCCTACGAGCAGTACTTC. It yields the protein CAIRQDSSYEQYF.

This chain connects TRBV4-3 to TRBJ2-2; 8 bases fit TRBD2. The germline CDR1 and CDR2 sequences are LGHNA and YSLEER. The CDR3 extends over 15 amino acids. After removal of 6 bases from V and 0 bases from J, the junction contained 3 bases not matched to a gene. CDR3 DNA sequence: TGCGCCAGCAGTCGCGGGGGGACGAACACCGGGGAGCTGTTTTTT. Protein: CASSRGGTNTGELFF.

This clone was seen only once. The chain uses TRBV4-3 and TRBJ1-6; no reliable D call. This CDR3 is 15 amino acids long. V was cut by 1 base and J by 0 bases, with 4 bases left in between. Per germline, CDR1 LGHNA and CDR2 YSLEER. DNA for the CDR3: TGCGCCAGCAGCCAAGGGAGCTCCTATAATTCACCCCTCCACTTT. It yields the protein CASSQGSSYNSPLHF.

The chain links TRBV14 to TRBJ1-2; TRBD1 might be the D (6 bases). CDR3 size: 18 residues. The V end lost 4 bases, the J end lost 2 bases, and 23 bases lay between the germline ends. Per germline, CDR1 SGHDN and CDR2 FVKESK. The CDR3 here is CASSPIGGHLLGNYGYTF. The DNA for the CDR3 is TGTGCCAGCAGCCCGATAGGGGGACACTTGTTGGGAAACTATGGCTACACCTTC. Full variable domain (outside the CDR3, taken from reference TRBV14 and TRBJ1-2): EAGVTQFPSHSVIEKGQTVTLRCDPISGHDNLYWYRRVMGKEIKFLLHFVKESKQDESGMPNNRFLAERTGGTYSTLKVQPAELEDSGVYFCASSPIGGHLLGNYGYTFGSGTRLTVV.

The chain joins TRBV6-6 to TRBJ2-7, with 12 bases fitting TRBD2. This CDR3 comprises 15 residues. J was trimmed by 4 bases and V by 0 bases; bases with no gene match: 1. CDR1 MNHNY and CDR2 SVGAGI come from the germline V gene (reference sequence). The CDR3 loop is CASSYSTSGGYEQYF. The DNA for the CDR3 is TGTGCCAGCAGTTACTCGACTAGCGGGGGTTACGAGCAGTACTTC.

The chain recombines TRBV7-9 with TRBJ2-2; 10 nucleotides agree with TRBD2. Trimming cost V 1 base and J 6 bases; bases outside gene matches: 2. The CDR3 is 15 residues long. The germline CDR1 and CDR2 sequences are SEHNR and FQNEAQ (reference sequence). CDR3 coding DNA: TGTGCCAGCAGCTTAGAACTAGCGGGGCCCGGGGAGCTGTTTTTT. This encodes CASSLELAGPGELFF.

The chain joins TRBV19 to TRBJ1-5; D ambiguous. The CDR3 contains 18 residues. Germline lookup yields CDR1 LNHDA and CDR2 SQIVND (reference sequence). The ends were cut back, 5 bases at V and 0 bases at J, with 20 bases in the middle. CDR3 bases: TGTGCCAGTAGTTTCGGCAGGAGGTTATTCTATAGCAATCAGCCCCAGCATTTT. Residues: CASSFGRRLFYSNQPQHF.

The chain links TRBV7-9 to TRBJ2-3, with D perhaps TRBD2 (7 bases). The germline V and J ends were trimmed by 5 bases and 4 bases, with 10 bases remaining between them. This CDR3 is 13 amino acids long. Germline V CDR1 and CDR2: SEHNR, FQNEAQ (reference sequence). CDR3 sequence: CASSPRGPDTQYF. CDR3 nucleotide sequence: TGTGCCAGCAGCCCGCGGGGGCCAGATACGCAGTATTTT.